This T cell receptor beta chain comes out of a study of CD8 T cells in Susac syndrome. Study observations and caveats: Only a relatively small number of individuals were included in the TCR sequencing and HLA analysis.

From blood CD8+ and CD4+ T cells, the TCR beta chain was sequenced. Controls matched for sex and age were healthy donors. With respect to this clonotype: The antigen is unknown.

Roughly 0.45 to 1 ug RNA was reverse transcribed with random hexamers. TCR beta CDR3 was amplified by immunoSEQ multiplex PCR. This amplification extended across 54 Vbeta and 13 Jbeta segments. TCRdb passed the immunoSEQ multiplex PCR reads through MiXCR, listing each CDR3 protein once. The sample consists of 150,000 to 200,000 distinct CDR3 sequences, approximately 93% of them appearing once. The TCR originated in a human donor in good health. The sample comprised CD4+ T cells from PBMCs.

The CDR3 bases are TGCGCCAGCAGCTTACGACAGCCTGGGGATGAGCAGTTCTTC. Its translation: CASSLRQPGDEQFF. The J gene is TRBJ2-1, the V gene TRBV5-1, with a weak D call TRBD1 (5 bases). Trimming took off 2 bases at V and 8 bases at J, with 14 bases between the two ends. The V gene's germline CDR1 is SGHRS and CDR2 YFSETQ. The CDR3 length is 14 residues.